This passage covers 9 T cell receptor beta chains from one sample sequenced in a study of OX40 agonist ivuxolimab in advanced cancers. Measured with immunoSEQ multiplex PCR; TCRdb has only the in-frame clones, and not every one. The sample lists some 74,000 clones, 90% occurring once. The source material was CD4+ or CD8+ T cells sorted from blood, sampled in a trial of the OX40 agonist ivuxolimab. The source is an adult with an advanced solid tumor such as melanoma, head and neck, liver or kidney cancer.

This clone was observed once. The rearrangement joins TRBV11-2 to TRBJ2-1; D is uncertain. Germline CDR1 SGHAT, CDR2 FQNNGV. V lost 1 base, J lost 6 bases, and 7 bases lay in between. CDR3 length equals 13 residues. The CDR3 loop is CASSLGLSNEQFF. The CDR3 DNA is TGTGCCAGCAGCTTAGGTCTGAGCAATGAGCAGTTCTTC.

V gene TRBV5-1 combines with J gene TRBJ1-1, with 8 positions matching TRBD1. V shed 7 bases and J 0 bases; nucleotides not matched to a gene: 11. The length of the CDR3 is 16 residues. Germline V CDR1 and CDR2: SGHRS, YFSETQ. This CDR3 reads CASRDGQGDMNTEAFF. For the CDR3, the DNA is TGCGCCAGCCGCGACGGACAGGGTGACATGAACACTGAAGCTTTCTTT.

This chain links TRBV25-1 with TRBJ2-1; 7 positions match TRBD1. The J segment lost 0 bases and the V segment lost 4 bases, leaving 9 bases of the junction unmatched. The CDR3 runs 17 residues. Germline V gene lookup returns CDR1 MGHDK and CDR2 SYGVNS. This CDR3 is CASSAEPRTGSYNEQFF. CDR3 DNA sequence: TGTGCCAGCAGTGCCGAACCTAGGACAGGCTCCTACAATGAGCAGTTCTTC.

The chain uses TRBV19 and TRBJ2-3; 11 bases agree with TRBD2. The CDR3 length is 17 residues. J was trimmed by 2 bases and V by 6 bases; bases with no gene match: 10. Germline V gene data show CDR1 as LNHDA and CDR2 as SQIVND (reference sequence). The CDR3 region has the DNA TGTGCCAGTAGCCGGGCGACTAGCGGGGTATACACAGATACGCAGTATTTT. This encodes CASSRATSGVYTDTQYF.

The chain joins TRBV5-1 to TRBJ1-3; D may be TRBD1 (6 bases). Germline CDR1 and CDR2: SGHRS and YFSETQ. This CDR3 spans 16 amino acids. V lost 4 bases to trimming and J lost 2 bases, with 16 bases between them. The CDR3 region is CASSRDPGETGNTIYF. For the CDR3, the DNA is TGCGCCAGCAGCCGCGATCCAGGGGAAACTGGAAACACCATATATTTT.

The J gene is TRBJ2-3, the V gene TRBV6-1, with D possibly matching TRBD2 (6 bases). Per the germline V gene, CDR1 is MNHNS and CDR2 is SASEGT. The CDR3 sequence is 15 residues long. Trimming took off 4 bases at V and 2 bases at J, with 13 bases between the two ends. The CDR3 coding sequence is TGTGCCAGCAGTGTCCGGGACTCGAACACAGATACGCAGTATTTT. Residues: CASSVRDSNTDTQYF.

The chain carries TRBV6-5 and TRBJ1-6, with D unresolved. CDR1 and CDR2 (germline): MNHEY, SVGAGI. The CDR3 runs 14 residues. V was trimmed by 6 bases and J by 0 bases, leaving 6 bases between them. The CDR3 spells CASRTSSYNSPLHF. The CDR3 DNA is TGTGCCAGCAGGACGAGCTCCTATAATTCACCCCTCCACTTT.

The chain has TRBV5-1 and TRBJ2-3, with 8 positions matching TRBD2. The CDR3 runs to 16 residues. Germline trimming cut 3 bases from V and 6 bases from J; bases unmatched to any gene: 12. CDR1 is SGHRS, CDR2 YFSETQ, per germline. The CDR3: CASSSGLVVVPDTQYF. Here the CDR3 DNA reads TGCGCCAGCAGCTCGGGACTAGTAGTCGTCCCGGATACGCAGTATTTT.

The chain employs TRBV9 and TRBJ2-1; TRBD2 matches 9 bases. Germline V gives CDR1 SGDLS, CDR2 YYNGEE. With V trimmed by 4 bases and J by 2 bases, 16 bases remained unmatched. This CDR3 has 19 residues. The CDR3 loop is CASSPRGGGAAGTYNEQFF. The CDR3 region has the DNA TGTGCCAGCAGCCCCCGGGGCGGGGGGGCCGCGGGAACCTACAATGAGCAGTTCTTC.